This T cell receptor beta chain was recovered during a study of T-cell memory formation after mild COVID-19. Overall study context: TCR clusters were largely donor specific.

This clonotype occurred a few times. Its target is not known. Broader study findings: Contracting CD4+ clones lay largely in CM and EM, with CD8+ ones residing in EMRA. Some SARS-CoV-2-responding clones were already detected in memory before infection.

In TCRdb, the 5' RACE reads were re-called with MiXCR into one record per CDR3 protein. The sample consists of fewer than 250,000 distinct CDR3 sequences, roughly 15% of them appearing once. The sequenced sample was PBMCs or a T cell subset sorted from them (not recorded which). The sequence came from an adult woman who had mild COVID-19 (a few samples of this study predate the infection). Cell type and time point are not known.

The CDR3 reads CASGRLASNTGELFF. The CDR3 DNA follows: TGTGCCAGCGGTAGACTAGCTTCGAACACCGGGGAGCTGTTTTTT. This chain uses TRBV12-3 or TRBV12-4 with TRBJ2-2; 7 bases line up with TRBD2. The J segment lost 0 bases and the V segment lost 8 bases, leaving 6 bases of the junction unmatched. The CDR3 is made up of 15 amino acids.